This paragraph covers one T cell receptor (beta chain) sequence. Antigen unknown. These data are taken from a study of shared clonotypes between healthy human individuals. Study-wide context: The people who gave samples were two women and three men aged 18 to 49. Donors had three CD4 naive, three CD4 memory, two CD8 naive and one CD8 memory plate apiece. Study-wide results and limits: Tissue TCR repertoires likely differ from these blood-only repertoires.

Germline assignment: CDR1 MNHEY and CDR2 SMNVEV (reference sequence). This CDR3 comprises 14 residues. V was shortened by 4 bases and J by 1 base, with 8 bases between the two germline ends. Sequencing was performed with immunoSEQ multiplex PCR; in TCRdb, only in-frame clones are kept and a portion is missing. The sample consists of roughly 2.2 million clones, 80% to 95% of them appearing once. Among the donors, all were Caucasian adults who lived in Nashville, Tennessee. This sequence joins TRBV27 and TRBJ2-1; D remains ambiguous. This receptor was taken from a man aged 18 to 29 in good health. Some clones in this sample may be carry-over from other donors' samples. The specimen was naive CD4+ T cells from PBMCs. Documented subset: CD45RA+ positively selected. CDR3 coding DNA: TGTGCCAGCAGTTCCGTAATTTCCTACAATGAGCAGTTCTTC. As protein: CASSSVISYNEQFF.